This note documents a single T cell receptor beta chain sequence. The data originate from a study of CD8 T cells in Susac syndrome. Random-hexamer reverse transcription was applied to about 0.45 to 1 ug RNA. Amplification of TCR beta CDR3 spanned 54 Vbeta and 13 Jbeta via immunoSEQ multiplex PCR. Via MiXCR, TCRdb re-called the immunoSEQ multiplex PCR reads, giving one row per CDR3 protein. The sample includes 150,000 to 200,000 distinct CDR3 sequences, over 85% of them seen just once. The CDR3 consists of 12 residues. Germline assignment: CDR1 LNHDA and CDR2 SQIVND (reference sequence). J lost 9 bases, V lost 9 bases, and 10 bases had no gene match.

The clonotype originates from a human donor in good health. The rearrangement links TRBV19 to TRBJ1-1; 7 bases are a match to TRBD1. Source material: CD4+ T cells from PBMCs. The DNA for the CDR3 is TGTGCCAGCCGGCAGGGGGGAAAGAAAGCTTTCTTT. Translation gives CASRQGGKKAFF.